A selection of T cell receptor beta chains follows, all from one sample in a study of T-cell reconstitution after alpha-beta-depleted transplantation in children. TCRdb recomputed calls from the PCR reads with MiXCR, one row per CDR3 protein. The table has around 120,000 distinct CDR3 sequences, about 23% seen once. The sequencing here drew on PBMCs, mostly from graft donor cells, taken 180 days after TCRalphabeta/CD19-depleted stem cell transplant. The receptors derive from a male patient aged 2 to 10 who had a stem cell transplant for chronic granulomatous disease, so the T cells may come from the graft donor. The CDR3 runs from the conserved cysteine through the conserved F or W. Each record gives: V gene, J gene, clone size, CDR3 length, D gene, CDR3 DNA, CDR3 protein. The D gene is left open where the match is weak. Only some rows state a clone size, as once, few, many or a class for expanded clones.

v_gene: TRBV4-3
j_gene: TRBJ2-7
abundance: many
len: 15
d_gene: NA
CDR3nt: TGCGCCAGCAGCCAAGTAGGCGGGGAGTACCACGAGCAGTACTTC
CDR3aa: CASSQVGGEYHEQYF

v_gene: TRBV5-1
j_gene: TRBJ2-2
abundance: many
len: 16
d_gene: NA
CDR3nt: TGCGCCAGCAGGTACCGCGGACACACGAACACCGGGGAGCTGTTTTTT
CDR3aa: CASRYRGHTNTGELFF

v_gene: TRBV20-1
j_gene: TRBJ2-5
abundance: few
len: 16
d_gene: TRBD2
CDR3nt: TGCAGTGCCCCTATTCCTAGCGGGAGCCCCGCGGAGACCCAGTACTTC
CDR3aa: CSAPIPSGSPAETQYF

v_gene: TRBV12-3/TRBV12-4
j_gene: TRBJ2-1
abundance: many
len: 13
d_gene: NA
CDR3nt: TGTGCCAGCAGTTTAACAGTCTACAATGAGCAGTTCTTC
CDR3aa: CASSLTVYNEQFF

v_gene: TRBV20-1
j_gene: TRBJ2-5
abundance: many
len: 13
d_gene: NA
CDR3nt: TGCAGTGCTTCCCGGGACTTTCAAGAGACCCAGTACTTC
CDR3aa: CSASRDFQETQYF

v_gene: TRBV12-3/TRBV12-4
j_gene: TRBJ2-3
abundance: many
len: 17
d_gene: TRBD1
CDR3nt: TGTGCCAGCAGTTTCGCCACCGGGACAGGGGTGTCAGATACGCAGTATTTT
CDR3aa: CASSFATGTGVSDTQYF

v_gene: TRBV12-3/TRBV12-4
j_gene: TRBJ2-7
abundance: NA
len: 16
d_gene: NA
CDR3nt: TGTGCCAGCAGTTTACCCTCGGGGGCCTCCCCCTACGAGCAGTACTTC
CDR3aa: CASSLPSGASPYEQYF

v_gene: TRBV12-3/TRBV12-4
j_gene: TRBJ1-1
abundance: many
len: 13
d_gene: NA
CDR3nt: TGTGCCAGCAGTTTAGTGCAGAACACTGAAGCTTTCTTT
CDR3aa: CASSLVQNTEAFF

v_gene: TRBV12-3/TRBV12-4
j_gene: TRBJ2-3
abundance: many
len: 15
d_gene: TRBD1
CDR3nt: TGTGCCAGCGTTAGTTACCGGACAGGGGTGGATACGCAGTATTTT
CDR3aa: CASVSYRTGVDTQYF

v_gene: TRBV12-3/TRBV12-4
j_gene: TRBJ2-5
abundance: NA
len: 16
d_gene: TRBD2
CDR3nt: TGTGCCAGCAGTCCACTGACTAGCGGGAGTTCAGAGACCCAGTACTTC
CDR3aa: CASSPLTSGSSETQYF

v_gene: TRBV7-2
j_gene: TRBJ1-1
abundance: many
len: 14
d_gene: NA
CDR3nt: TGTGCCAGCCTATTTAGTGGCCGGAACACTGAAGCTTTCTTT
CDR3aa: CASLFSGRNTEAFF

v_gene: TRBV7-9
j_gene: TRBJ2-3
abundance: few
len: 16
d_gene: TRBD2
CDR3nt: TGTGCCAGCAGCTTAGTACCGGGAGGGCCTACAGATACGCAGTATTTT
CDR3aa: CASSLVPGGPTDTQYF

v_gene: TRBV12-3/TRBV12-4
j_gene: TRBJ1-3
abundance: many
len: 11
d_gene: NA
CDR3nt: TGTGCCAGCAGCTTGGGAAACACCATATATTTT
CDR3aa: CASSLGNTIYF

v_gene: TRBV20-1
j_gene: TRBJ2-2
abundance: NA
len: 14
d_gene: NA
CDR3nt: TGCAGTGCGGTACGGGAGTGGGAAACCGGGGAGCTGTTTTTT
CDR3aa: CSAVREWETGELFF

v_gene: TRBV7-8
j_gene: TRBJ2-2
abundance: NA
len: 13
d_gene: NA
CDR3nt: TGTGCCAGCAGCCCGGACGGGCCGGGAGAGCTGTTTTTT
CDR3aa: CASSPDGPGELFF

v_gene: TRBV20-1
j_gene: TRBJ2-3
abundance: many
len: 15
d_gene: TRBD2
CDR3nt: TGCTACCCAAAGCGGGGAACGTCTAGCACAGATACGCAGTATTTT
CDR3aa: CYPKRGTSSTDTQYF

v_gene: TRBV7-2
j_gene: TRBJ1-6
abundance: NA
len: 13
d_gene: NA
CDR3nt: TGTGCCAGCAGCTTAGCGGTTAATTCACCCCTCCACTTT
CDR3aa: CASSLAVNSPLHF

v_gene: TRBV5-1
j_gene: TRBJ2-2
abundance: NA
len: 12
d_gene: NA
CDR3nt: TGCGCCAGCAAGAAGGGGACCGGGGAGCTGTTTTTT
CDR3aa: CASKKGTGELFF

v_gene: TRBV20-1
j_gene: TRBJ2-5
abundance: many
len: 12
d_gene: NA
CDR3nt: TGCAGTGCTAGCCTAGCGCGAAAGACCCAGTACTTC
CDR3aa: CSASLARKTQYF

v_gene: TRBV7-2
j_gene: TRBJ2-7
abundance: NA
len: 17
d_gene: NA
CDR3nt: TGTGCCAGCAGCTTAGTCTCTGGGGCTCGGGGAGGCTACGAGCAGTACTTC
CDR3aa: CASSLVSGARGGYEQYF

v_gene: TRBV20-1
j_gene: TRBJ2-1
abundance: few
len: 16
d_gene: TRBD2
CDR3nt: TGCAGTGCTTCACACCTGACTAGCGGGGTGGGGAATGAGCAGTTCTTC
CDR3aa: CSASHLTSGVGNEQFF

v_gene: TRBV20-1
j_gene: TRBJ2-1
abundance: NA
len: 17
d_gene: TRBD2
CDR3nt: TGCAGTGCTGAAACCCCTTTCAAGCGGGAGAGGTACAATGAGCAGTTCTTC
CDR3aa: CSAETPFKRERYNEQFF

v_gene: TRBV29-1
j_gene: TRBJ2-2
abundance: once
len: 14
d_gene: NA
CDR3nt: TGCAGCGTTGAAATCAGATCGAACACCGGGGAGCTGTTTTTT
CDR3aa: CSVEIRSNTGELFF

v_gene: TRBV4-1
j_gene: TRBJ2-7
abundance: many
len: 14
d_gene: NA
CDR3nt: TGCGCCAGCAGCCAAGAATTGGTTCGGGGCGAGCAGTACTTC
CDR3aa: CASSQELVRGEQYF

v_gene: TRBV7-7
j_gene: TRBJ1-1
abundance: few
len: 13
d_gene: NA
CDR3nt: TGTGCTAGCAGCGAGGGGATGAACACTGAAGCTTTCTTT
CDR3aa: CASSEGMNTEAFF

v_gene: TRBV28
j_gene: TRBJ2-1
abundance: few
len: 18
d_gene: TRBD2
CDR3nt: TGTGCCAGCAGTTTTTCTGGACTAGCGGGAGGGACCAACAATGAGCAGTTCTTC
CDR3aa: CASSFSGLAGGTNNEQFF

v_gene: TRBV12-3/TRBV12-4
j_gene: TRBJ1-5
abundance: NA
len: 13
d_gene: NA
CDR3nt: TGTGCCAGCAGTAAGGGAGTACATCAGCCCCAGCATTTT
CDR3aa: CASSKGVHQPQHF

v_gene: TRBV21-1
j_gene: TRBJ2-1
abundance: few
len: 13
d_gene: NA
CDR3nt: TGTGCCAGCAGCAGGGACCCCTACAATGAGCAGTTCTTC
CDR3aa: CASSRDPYNEQFF

v_gene: TRBV7-2
j_gene: TRBJ1-1
abundance: NA
len: 14
d_gene: TRBD1
CDR3nt: TGTGCCAGCAGCCGACAGGGGCTGAACACTGAAGCTTTCTTT
CDR3aa: CASSRQGLNTEAFF

v_gene: TRBV20-1
j_gene: TRBJ1-2
abundance: many
len: 12
d_gene: NA
CDR3nt: TGCAGTGCTATTGAGAAAATGAGTGGCTACACCTTC
CDR3aa: CSAIEKMSGYTF

v_gene: TRBV20-1
j_gene: TRBJ1-6
abundance: few
len: 16
d_gene: TRBD1
CDR3nt: TGCAGTGCTAGAGTTGGGGACAGCGTTTATAATTCACCCCTCCACTTT
CDR3aa: CSARVGDSVYNSPLHF

v_gene: TRBV7-2
j_gene: TRBJ2-2
abundance: once
len: 17
d_gene: TRBD2
CDR3nt: TGTGCCAGCAGCCCCGGACTAGCTACCGCGAACACCGGGGAGCTGTTTTTT
CDR3aa: CASSPGLATANTGELFF

v_gene: TRBV11-2
j_gene: TRBJ2-7
abundance: NA
len: 18
d_gene: TRBD2
CDR3nt: TGTGCCAGCAGCCCCCGGACTAGCGGGGGCCTTAGGTCCTACGAGCAGTACTTC
CDR3aa: CASSPRTSGGLRSYEQYF

v_gene: TRBV19
j_gene: TRBJ1-2
abundance: many
len: 14
d_gene: NA
CDR3nt: TGTGCCAGTAGTATACGCGGGACTTCGGGCGGCTACACCTTC
CDR3aa: CASSIRGTSGGYTF

v_gene: TRBV7-4
j_gene: TRBJ1-5
abundance: NA
len: 18
d_gene: TRBD1
CDR3nt: TGTGCCATCTCCTCCCCCCAACTGAGGGACAGGGACAATCAGCCCCAGCATTTT
CDR3aa: CAISSPQLRDRDNQPQHF

v_gene: TRBV2
j_gene: TRBJ1-1
abundance: NA
len: 15
d_gene: NA
CDR3nt: TGTGCCAGCAGCGAGCGACAGGAGTTGAACACTGAAGCTTTCTTT
CDR3aa: CASSERQELNTEAFF

v_gene: TRBV20-1
j_gene: TRBJ2-2
abundance: many
len: 13
d_gene: NA
CDR3nt: TGCAGTGCTAGAGATCTGATGACCGGGGAGCTGTTTTTT
CDR3aa: CSARDLMTGELFF

v_gene: TRBV4-3
j_gene: TRBJ2-3
abundance: few
len: 16
d_gene: NA
CDR3nt: TGCGCCAGCAGCCAAGATGCGGGACTTTACACAGATACGCAGTATTTT
CDR3aa: CASSQDAGLYTDTQYF

v_gene: TRBV7-6
j_gene: TRBJ2-1
abundance: NA
len: 15
d_gene: TRBD1
CDR3nt: TGTGCCAGCAGCTTAGGGACAGGAACTATTTGGGCTGAGTTCTTC
CDR3aa: CASSLGTGTIWAEFF

v_gene: TRBV12-3/TRBV12-4
j_gene: TRBJ2-7
abundance: many
len: 11
d_gene: NA
CDR3nt: TGTGCCACCAGAAGGGGCGAAGAGCAGTACTTC
CDR3aa: CATRRGEEQYF

v_gene: TRBV12-3/TRBV12-4
j_gene: TRBJ2-3
abundance: NA
len: 13
d_gene: NA
CDR3nt: TGTGCCAGCAGTTTACTACACACAGATACGCAGTATTTT
CDR3aa: CASSLLHTDTQYF

v_gene: TRBV27
j_gene: TRBJ2-1
abundance: many
len: 15
d_gene: NA
CDR3nt: TGTGCCAGCAGTCAACAAGGATTCTTATACAATGAGCAGTTCTTC
CDR3aa: CASSQQGFLYNEQFF

v_gene: TRBV6-2/TRBV6-3
j_gene: TRBJ2-5
abundance: NA
len: 15
d_gene: NA
CDR3nt: TGTGCCAGCAGTTACTTGGGACACTTCCAAGAGACCCAGTACTTC
CDR3aa: CASSYLGHFQETQYF

v_gene: TRBV10-3
j_gene: TRBJ2-7
abundance: few
len: 14
d_gene: NA
CDR3nt: TGTGCCATCAGTGAGTCGTCCCAGTTCTACGAGCAGTACTTC
CDR3aa: CAISESSQFYEQYF

v_gene: TRBV12-3/TRBV12-4
j_gene: TRBJ2-3
abundance: many
len: 16
d_gene: NA
CDR3nt: TGTGCCAGCAGTTCGACCCTAGGTGCCCTAGGGAATACGCAGTATTTT
CDR3aa: CASSSTLGALGNTQYF

v_gene: TRBV20-1
j_gene: TRBJ1-2
abundance: NA
len: 12
d_gene: NA
CDR3nt: TGCAGTGTCCCCCTTGGGACTAGGGGGTACACCTTC
CDR3aa: CSVPLGTRGYTF

v_gene: TRBV9
j_gene: TRBJ1-3
abundance: many
len: 17
d_gene: TRBD1
CDR3nt: TGTGCCAGCAGCGTAGTCCTGGGACAGACCTCTGGAAACACCATATATTTT
CDR3aa: CASSVVLGQTSGNTIYF

v_gene: TRBV5-5
j_gene: TRBJ2-7
abundance: NA
len: 12
d_gene: NA
CDR3nt: TGTGCCAGCAGCCGGGTGGGGGTCGAGCAGTACTTC
CDR3aa: CASSRVGVEQYF

v_gene: TRBV10-3
j_gene: TRBJ1-5
abundance: many
len: 15
d_gene: NA
CDR3nt: TGTGCCATCAGTCCGGGACTTGGGGTCAATCAGCCCCAGCATTTT
CDR3aa: CAISPGLGVNQPQHF

v_gene: TRBV5-1
j_gene: TRBJ1-1
abundance: NA
len: 16
d_gene: NA
CDR3nt: TGCGCCAGCAGCCACCTTTCGATAGCGCCGTCCACTGAAGCTTTCTTT
CDR3aa: CASSHLSIAPSTEAFF

v_gene: TRBV20-1
j_gene: TRBJ1-5
abundance: NA
len: 11
d_gene: NA
CDR3nt: TGCAGTGCTCAAGGGAATCAGCCCCAGCATTTT
CDR3aa: CSAQGNQPQHF

v_gene: TRBV11-2
j_gene: TRBJ2-7
abundance: NA
len: 18
d_gene: TRBD1
CDR3nt: TGTGCCAGCAGCTTAGTGTGGCCTACAGGGGGCGGACAGTACGAGCAGTACTTC
CDR3aa: CASSLVWPTGGGQYEQYF

v_gene: TRBV28
j_gene: TRBJ1-6
abundance: many
len: 18
d_gene: TRBD1
CDR3nt: TGTGCCAGCAGTCGACCTACAGGGGAAAGCTCCTATAATTCACCCCTCCACTTT
CDR3aa: CASSRPTGESSYNSPLHF